This TCR beta chain appears in the sequencing data of a study of shared clonotypes between healthy human individuals. The overall study: Per donor, CD8 memory used one plate, CD8 naive used two, CD4 memory used three and CD4 naive used three. Study-wide findings and caveats: Generation probabilities of non-shared clonotypes were lower (relative to those shared by all four donors). An anticipated effect of sequencing depth on clonotype sharing among donors was recognized.

Remarks on this clone: The antigen is unknown.

The CDR3 runs to 15 residues. V dropped 5 bases and J dropped 2 bases, with 14 bases sitting between them. Germline CDR1 and CDR2: MDHEN and SYDVKM. On sorted subsets, replicate PCRs used approximately 200 ng DNA, or approximately 33,000 T cell genomes. Assay used: immunoSEQ multiplex PCR; TCRdb lists only in-frame clones, some missing. Of 2 million to 3 million clones listed, 80% to 95% are singletons. This chain joins TRBV28 and TRBJ2-3; D may be TRBD2 (5 bases). Sequenced input: naive CD4+ T cells from PBMCs. As to subset: CD45RA+ positively selected. The TCR originated in a man aged 18 to 29 in good health. Some clones in this sample may be carry-over from other donors' samples. The CDR3 bases are TGTGCCAGCAGTACGGCTAGCTTGGTCACAGATACGCAGTATTTT. Translating it yields CASSTASLVTDTQYF. Using reference TRBV28 and TRBJ2-3 for the parts outside the CDR3, the full variable domain is DVKVTQSSRYLVKRTGEKVFLECVQDMDHENMFWYRQDPGLGLRLIYFSYDVKMKEKGDIPEGYSVSREKKERFSLILESASTNQTSMYLCASSTASLVTDTQYFGPGTRLTVL.